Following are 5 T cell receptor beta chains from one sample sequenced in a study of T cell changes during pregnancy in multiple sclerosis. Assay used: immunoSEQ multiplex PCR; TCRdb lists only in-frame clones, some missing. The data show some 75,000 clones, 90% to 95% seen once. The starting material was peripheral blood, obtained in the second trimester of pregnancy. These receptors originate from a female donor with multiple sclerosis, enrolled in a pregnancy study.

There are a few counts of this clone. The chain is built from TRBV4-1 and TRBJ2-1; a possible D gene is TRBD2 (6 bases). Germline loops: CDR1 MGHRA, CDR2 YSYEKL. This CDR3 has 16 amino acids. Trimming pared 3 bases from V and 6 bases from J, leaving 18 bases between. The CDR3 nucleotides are TGCGCCAGCAGCCAGACTCCCCTGACTAGTACCAATGAGCAGTTCTTC. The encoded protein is CASSQTPLTSTNEQFF.

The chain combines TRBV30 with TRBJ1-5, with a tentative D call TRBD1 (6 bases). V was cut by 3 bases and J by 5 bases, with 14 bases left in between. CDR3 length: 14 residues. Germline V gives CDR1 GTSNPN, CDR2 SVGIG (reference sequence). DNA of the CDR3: TGTGCCTGGAGCGACGGGACACCTGATCAGCCCCAGCATTTT. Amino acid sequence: CAWSDGTPDQPQHF. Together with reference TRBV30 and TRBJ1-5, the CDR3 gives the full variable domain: SQTIHQWPATLVQPVGSPLSLECTVEGTSNPNLYWYRQAAGRGLQLLFYSVGIGQISSEVPQNLSASRPQDRQFILSSKKLLLSDSGFYLCAWSDGTPDQPQHFGDGTRLSIL.

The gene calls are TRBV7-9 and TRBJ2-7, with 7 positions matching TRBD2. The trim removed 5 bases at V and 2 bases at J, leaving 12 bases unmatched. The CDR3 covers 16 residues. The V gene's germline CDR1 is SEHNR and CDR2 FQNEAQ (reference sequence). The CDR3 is CASSPTVGRVTYEQYF. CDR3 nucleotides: TGTGCCAGCAGCCCTACGGTGGGGAGGGTGACCTACGAGCAGTACTTC.

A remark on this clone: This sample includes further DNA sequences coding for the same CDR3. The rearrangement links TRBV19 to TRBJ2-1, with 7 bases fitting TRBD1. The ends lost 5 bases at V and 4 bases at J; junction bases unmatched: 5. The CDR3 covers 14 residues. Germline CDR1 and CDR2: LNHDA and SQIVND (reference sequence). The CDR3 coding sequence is TGTGCCAGTAGTCCGGGACAGTTATACAATGAGCAGTTCTTC. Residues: CASSPGQLYNEQFF.

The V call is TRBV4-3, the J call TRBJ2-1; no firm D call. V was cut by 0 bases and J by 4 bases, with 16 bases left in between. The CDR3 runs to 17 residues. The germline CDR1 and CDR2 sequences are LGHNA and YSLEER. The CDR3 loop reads CASSQDLSPTYYNEQFF. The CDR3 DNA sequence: TGCGCCAGCAGCCAAGATCTGAGTCCTACTTATTACAATGAGCAGTTCTTC.